The T cell receptor (beta chain) under discussion was sequenced for a study of T-cell reconstitution after alpha-beta-depleted transplantation in children. Per the germline V gene, CDR1 is SEHNR and CDR2 is FQNEAQ (reference sequence). V lost 4 bases and J 2 bases, leaving 15 bases between the germline ends. There are 15 residues in the CDR3. Construction of the TCRbeta library involved unique molecular identifiers. TCRdb reanalysed the PCR reads using MiXCR and keeps one entry per CDR3 protein. Of about 240,000 distinct CDR3 sequences in the sample, 12% were seen once. The sequences come from PBMCs from the stem cell graft donor, collected from the stem cell graft. The chain recombines TRBV7-9 with TRBJ2-7, with D possibly TRBD1 on 5 matching bases. The TCR sequence derives from a human donor who donated a stem cell graft to a child with acute lymphoblastic leukemia. CDR3 sequence: CASSSDSRLAYEQYF. CDR3 in DNA: TGTGCCAGCAGCTCTGACAGCCGCCTTGCCTACGAGCAGTACTTC.